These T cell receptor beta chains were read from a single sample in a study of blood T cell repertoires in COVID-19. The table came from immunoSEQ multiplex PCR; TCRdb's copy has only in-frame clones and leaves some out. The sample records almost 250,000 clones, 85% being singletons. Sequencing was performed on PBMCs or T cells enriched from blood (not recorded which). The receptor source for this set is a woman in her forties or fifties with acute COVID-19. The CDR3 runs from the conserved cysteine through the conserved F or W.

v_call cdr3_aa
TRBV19 CASRLGSGAKGQGYTF
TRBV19 CASSSPISMNTEAFF
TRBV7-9 CASSFGDRGNEQYF
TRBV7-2 CASSLEGRQANEKLFF
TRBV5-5 CASSPGLLYNEQFF
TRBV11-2 CASSLTGQTNTEAFF
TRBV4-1 CASSQVDRDTYGYTF
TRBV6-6 CASRLALYEQYF
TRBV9 CASSGRDGYTF
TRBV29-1 CSVERWWGFYGYTF
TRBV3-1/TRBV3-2 CASSLPTSGTYEQYF
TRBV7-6 CASSSGQTYGYTF
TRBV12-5 CASGWGQYSNTGELFF
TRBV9 CASSVLGLENEQFF
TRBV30 CAWSQGHRTEAFF
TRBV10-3 CAISDRLLSGNTIYF
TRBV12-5 CASGLGAGQPQHF
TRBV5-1 CASSLESSPGNTIYF
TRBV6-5 CASSQGFSDGYTF